The rows below give T cell receptor beta chains drawn from one sample of a study of blood T cell repertoires in COVID-19. Method: immunoSEQ multiplex PCR; TCRdb's copy keeps in-frame clones and lacks some. The data contain hundreds of thousands of clones, about 89% of them singletons. Sequenced: peripheral blood. Receptor source: a woman between 40 and 50 years old who had recovered from COVID-19. Both conserved end residues are part of each CDR3. A D gene is named only where the DNA matches it firmly. Clone sizes are given selectively: once, few, many, or a class where the clone is expanded.

CDR3 | DNA | D | size | V | length | J
CASSPRAGPDTGELFF | TGTGCCAGCAGCCCGCGGGCGGGGCCGGACACCGGGGAGCTGTTTTTT | . | . | TRBV9 | 16 | TRBJ2-2
CASSYTTGQETQYF | TGTGCCAGCAGTTATACGACAGGGCAAGAGACCCAGTACTTC | TRBD1 | once | TRBV6-2/TRBV6-3 | 14 | TRBJ2-5
CSVDRAGGGNTIYF | TGCAGCGTTGATCGGGCAGGGGGTGGAAACACCATATATTTT | TRBD1 | . | TRBV29-1 | 14 | TRBJ1-3
CASSSSRGPDTQYF | TGTGCCAGCAGCTCATCAAGGGGGCCAGATACGCAGTATTTT | TRBD1 | . | TRBV7-9 | 14 | TRBJ2-3
CASSLDQTGDYGYTF | TGTGCCAGCAGCTTGGACCAGACAGGGGACTATGGCTACACCTTC | TRBD1 | . | TRBV5-8 | 15 | TRBJ1-2
CASSTQGRRGNTIYF | TGTGCCAGTAGTACACAGGGAAGGCGCGGAAACACCATATATTTT | . | once | TRBV19 | 15 | TRBJ1-3
CASSEMGAGGNTEAFF | TGTGCCAGCAGTGAAATGGGAGCAGGGGGAAACACTGAAGCTTTCTTT | TRBD1 | . | TRBV25-1 | 16 | TRBJ1-1
CASSLITGSPQPQHF | TGCGCCAGCAGCCTCATAACAGGGTCCCCTCAGCCCCAGCATTTT | . | once | TRBV4-1 | 15 | TRBJ1-5
CASSERLVTKETQYF | TGTGCCAGCAGTGAAAGACTAGTTACCAAAGAGACCCAGTACTTC | . | . | TRBV2 | 15 | TRBJ2-5
CASSGQGENIQYF | TGTGCCAGCAGCGGACAGGGGGAAAACATTCAGTACTTC | TRBD1 | . | TRBV7-8 | 13 | TRBJ2-4
CASGLAGGLFDEQYF | TGTGCTAGTGGTTTGGCCGGGGGACTCTTCGACGAGCAGTACTTC | . | . | TRBV12-5 | 15 | TRBJ2-7
CASRGQGVTETQYF | TGTGCCAGTAGGGGACAGGGGGTAACGGAGACCCAGTACTTC | TRBD1 | . | TRBV19 | 14 | TRBJ2-5
CASSDSNSNQPQHF | TGTGCCAGCAGTGACAGTAATAGCAATCAGCCCCAGCATTTT | . | . | TRBV2 | 14 | TRBJ1-5
CASSSLAGGSTDTQYF | TGCGCCAGCAGCTCTCTAGCGGGGGGGAGCACAGATACGCAGTATTTT | TRBD2 | . | TRBV5-1 | 16 | TRBJ2-3
CASNSGVADTQYF | TGTGCCAGCAACAGCGGGGTAGCAGATACGCAGTATTTT | TRBD2 | . | TRBV2 | 13 | TRBJ2-3
CASSEIYSSGANVLTF | TGTGCCAGCAGTGAAATTTACAGCTCTGGGGCCAACGTCCTGACTTTC | . | . | TRBV2 | 16 | TRBJ2-6
CASSPHGANYGYTF | TGTGCCAGCAGCCCACACGGAGCTAACTATGGCTACACCTTC | . | . | TRBV6-5 | 14 | TRBJ1-2
CASRWGRGSHEQYF | TGTGCCAGCCGTTGGGGGCGGGGGTCCCACGAGCAGTACTTC | . | . | TRBV7-2 | 14 | TRBJ2-7
CASSAGQGGTEAFF | TGTGCCAGCTCCGCGGGACAGGGGGGCACTGAAGCTTTCTTT | TRBD1 | . | TRBV18 | 14 | TRBJ1-1
CASSTRQQGASNQPQHF | TGTGCCAGCAGCACGCGACAACAGGGGGCAAGCAATCAGCCCCAGCATTTT | TRBD1 | . | TRBV7-8 | 17 | TRBJ1-5
CASSYTLPPDTIYF | TGTGCCAGTAGTTATACCCTTCCTCCGGACACCATATATTTT | . | . | TRBV19 | 14 | TRBJ1-3
CASSPPARVEQYF | TGTGCCAGCAGCCCCCCTGCCAGGGTCGAGCAGTACTTC | . | once | TRBV7-2 | 13 | TRBJ2-7
CASSSTGGAPPQHF | TGTGCCAGCAGTTCCACAGGGGGGGCACCCCCCCAGCATTTT | TRBD1 | . | TRBV27 | 14 | TRBJ1-5
CASSYSAGGGTIYF | TGTGCCAGCAGTTACTCGGCCGGTGGCGGCACCATATATTTT | . | few | TRBV6-6 | 14 | TRBJ1-3
CASSLRTGPSYEQYF | TGTGCCAGCAGCTTAAGGACAGGGCCCTCCTACGAGCAGTACTTC | TRBD1 | . | TRBV11-2 | 15 | TRBJ2-7
CASSMAGVDTEAFF | TGTGCCAGCAGTATGGCAGGGGTGGACACTGAAGCTTTCTTT | . | . | TRBV2 | 14 | TRBJ1-1
CASSPGRLAGLYEQYF | TGTGCCAGCAGCCCCGGCCGACTAGCGGGGCTCTACGAGCAGTACTTC | TRBD2 | . | TRBV5-4 | 16 | TRBJ2-7
CASSELESQPQHF | TGTGCCAGCAGTGAGTTGGAGAGTCAGCCCCAGCATTTT | . | . | TRBV6-1 | 13 | TRBJ1-5
CASSLAPGLATYEQYF | TGTGCCAGCAGCTTGGCCCCGGGACTCGCTACCTACGAGCAGTACTTC | . | . | TRBV5-6 | 16 | TRBJ2-7
CASSRGVSTEAFF | TGTGCCAGCAGCCGCGGGGTGAGCACTGAAGCTTTCTTT | . | . | TRBV6-2/TRBV6-3 | 13 | TRBJ1-1
CAISETGTSAGELFF | TGTGCCATCAGTGAAACCGGGACTAGCGCCGGGGAGCTGTTTTTT | TRBD2 | . | TRBV10-3 | 15 | TRBJ2-2
CASSPSRDQPQHF | TGTGCCAGCTCACCATCCAGGGATCAGCCCCAGCATTTT | . | once | TRBV18 | 13 | TRBJ1-5
CASSPGAGTGTYEQYF | TGTGCCAGTTCCCCGGGGGCCGGGACAGGGACCTACGAGCAGTACTTC | TRBD1 | . | TRBV19 | 16 | TRBJ2-7
CASSATSSSYNEQFF | TGTGCCAGCAGCGCGACTAGCTCCTCCTACAATGAGCAGTTCTTC | TRBD2 | . | TRBV7-9 | 15 | TRBJ2-1
CASRGPGQAPANYGYTF | TGTGCCAGCAGGGGCCCGGGACAGGCGCCGGCCAACTATGGCTACACCTTC | . | . | TRBV21-1 | 17 | TRBJ1-2
CSARDSRGYTF | TGCAGTGCTAGAGATTCCCGTGGCTACACCTTC | . | . | TRBV20-1 | 11 | TRBJ1-2
CASFTGTMGVREQYF | TGTGCCAGCTTCACCGGGACAATGGGGGTTCGCGAGCAGTACTTC | . | . | TRBV27 | 15 | TRBJ2-7
CASSKQDISYEQYF | TGTGCCAGCAGCAAACAGGATATCTCCTACGAGCAGTACTTC | . | once | TRBV9 | 14 | TRBJ2-7
CSASDRVTLNYEQYF | TGCAGTGCTAGTGACAGGGTAACCCTGAATTACGAGCAGTACTTC | TRBD1 | . | TRBV20-1 | 15 | TRBJ2-7
CASSTRGQVSQPQHF | TGTGCCAGTAGTACCAGGGGGCAAGTGAGTCAGCCCCAGCATTTT | TRBD1 | . | TRBV19 | 15 | TRBJ1-5
CASQSETDPSPLHF | TGTGCCAGCCAGTCTGAGACAGATCCCTCACCCCTCCACTTT | . | . | TRBV6-5 | 14 | TRBJ1-6
CSAQVPGTIYF | TGCAGCGCCCAGGTCCCGGGAACCATATATTTT | . | once | TRBV20-1 | 11 | TRBJ1-3
CASSTQGALNSPLHF | TGTGCCAGCAGTACTCAGGGGGCTCTGAATTCACCCCTCCACTTT | TRBD1 | . | TRBV6-6 | 15 | TRBJ1-6
CASSFRAGVGNTEAFF | TGTGCCAGCAGCTTTCGGGCAGGGGTTGGGAACACTGAAGCTTTCTTT | . | once | TRBV5-4 | 16 | TRBJ1-1
CASSQSSDSNQPQHF | TGTGCCAGCAGCCAATCCAGTGATAGCAATCAGCCCCAGCATTTT | . | . | TRBV3-1/TRBV3-2 | 15 | TRBJ1-5
CASSQDRGEASEKLFF | TGCGCCAGCAGCCAAGATCGGGGGGAGGCTTCAGAAAAACTGTTTTTT | . | . | TRBV4-3 | 16 | TRBJ1-4
CASRTGDNSPLHF | TGTGCCAGTAGGACAGGGGATAATTCACCCCTCCACTTT | TRBD1 | . | TRBV19 | 13 | TRBJ1-6